This TCR beta chain emerged from a study of cytomegalovirus exposure and HLA in healthy donors. Vbeta (60) and Jbeta (13) primers were used in the PCR. Measured with immunoSEQ multiplex PCR; TCRdb has only the in-frame clones, and not every one. This table has some 150,000 clones, around 79% appearing once. The CDR3 runs 12 residues. Germline lookup yields CDR1 LNHDA and CDR2 SQIVND (reference sequence). The material sequenced was PBMCs. The chain employs TRBV19 and TRBJ1-2; the D gene is possibly TRBD1 (6 bases). This TCR was sampled from a human donor in good health. In DNA, the CDR3 is TGTGCGGGGGGGCAGTCCGAAGGTGGCTACACCTTC. Amino acids: CAGGQSEGGYTF.